This T cell receptor (beta chain) was recovered during a study of blood T cells in healthy people across ages. Study-wide results and caveats: In these data, TCR beta diversity tracked strongly with naive T cell percentage. There was no known CMV status for donors, so expanded clonotype changes were possibly confounded.

Per sample, a minimum of 6.5 million PBMCs were isolated. Total RNA was isolated from each sample in quantities of at least 5.5 micrograms. This clonotype was seen just once. Antigen unknown. The junction departs from germline at one end; a sequencing error may be responsible. The use of a sample-barcoded 5' primer and a J-beta primer mix characterized a second PCR of about 6 to 12 cycles. Via MiXCR, TCRdb re-called the 5' RACE reads, giving one row per CDR3 protein. The data hold 1.5 million or so distinct CDR3 sequences, with approximately 43% observed a single time. Specimen: blood. This sequence originates from a young woman in good health.

CDR3 sequence (DNA): TGTGCCGGCAGCCCCGCTATTCCGGCGGATTATAGCAATCAGCCCCAGCATTTT. The encoded protein is CAGSPAIPADYSNQPQHF. The J gene is TRBJ1-5, the V gene TRBV12-3 or TRBV12-4; D is uncertain. This CDR3 spans 18 amino acids.